A selection of T cell receptor beta chains follows, all from one sample in a study of T cells expressing NK-cell markers. Following a re-call of the 5' RACE reads, TCRdb has one entry per CDR3 protein and lacks DNA. The sample has approximately 440,000 distinct CDR3 sequences, and its top ten clones hold approximately 1.4%. Sequenced input: blood T cells: a sorted CD56 or NKG2C T cell subset, CD4+ or CD8+ T cells, or bulk PBMC T cells (not recorded which). The source of these receptors is a woman between 45 and 60 years old in good health. CDR3s include the opening cysteine and the closing phenylalanine or tryptophan. The order of the fields is J gene, CDR3 length, V gene, CDR3 protein.

J gene: TRBJ2-1; CDR3 length: 12; V gene: TRBV12-3/TRBV12-4; CDR3 protein: CASTSTSGSQFF
J gene: TRBJ2-7; CDR3 length: 18; V gene: TRBV20-1; CDR3 protein: CSALRGDDRRRFLQEQYF
J gene: TRBJ1-5; CDR3 length: 14; V gene: TRBV5-1; CDR3 protein: CASSLAPRGEPQHF
J gene: TRBJ1-1; CDR3 length: 18; V gene: TRBV19; CDR3 protein: CASTPRGGVVVKNTEAFF
J gene: TRBJ2-5; CDR3 length: 16; V gene: TRBV5-4; CDR3 protein: CASSRGLAQYQETQYF
J gene: TRBJ2-3; CDR3 length: 14; V gene: TRBV12-3/TRBV12-4; CDR3 protein: CASSQTVPGDTQYF
J gene: TRBJ2-7; CDR3 length: 15; V gene: TRBV12-3/TRBV12-4; CDR3 protein: CASSFLGRDLREQYF
J gene: TRBJ2-2; CDR3 length: 15; V gene: TRBV20-1; CDR3 protein: CSARDRGALAGELFF
J gene: TRBJ2-7; CDR3 length: 15; V gene: TRBV20-1; CDR3 protein: CSASPKDLRAYEQYF
J gene: TRBJ1-1; CDR3 length: 16; V gene: TRBV5-8; CDR3 protein: CASSLITGGGGAEAFF
J gene: TRBJ2-5; CDR3 length: 14; V gene: TRBV12-3/TRBV12-4; CDR3 protein: CASSLGQGSETQYF
J gene: TRBJ2-1; CDR3 length: 16; V gene: TRBV18; CDR3 protein: CASSLQQGAGRDEQFF
J gene: TRBJ2-7; CDR3 length: 12; V gene: TRBV27; CDR3 protein: CASSGTSREQYF
J gene: TRBJ1-1; CDR3 length: 13; V gene: TRBV30; CDR3 protein: CAWRRTRETEAFF
J gene: TRBJ2-2; CDR3 length: 17; V gene: TRBV5-1; CDR3 protein: CASSQRVSNANTGELFF
J gene: TRBJ1-3; CDR3 length: 15; V gene: TRBV14; CDR3 protein: CASSPRRNSGNTIYF
J gene: TRBJ1-5; CDR3 length: 13; V gene: TRBV10-3; CDR3 protein: CAISDGTGGKQHF
J gene: TRBJ2-3; CDR3 length: 15; V gene: TRBV20-1; CDR3 protein: CSARLLAAYTDTQYF
J gene: TRBJ2-1; CDR3 length: 12; V gene: TRBV30; CDR3 protein: CASRTSGIALFF
J gene: TRBJ2-5; CDR3 length: 13; V gene: TRBV5-4; CDR3 protein: CASSQRTKETQYF
J gene: TRBJ2-7; CDR3 length: 13; V gene: TRBV28; CDR3 protein: CASSRSGSREQYF
J gene: TRBJ1-2; CDR3 length: 13; V gene: TRBV5-5; CDR3 protein: CAGAPGANYGYTF
J gene: TRBJ2-1; CDR3 length: 13; V gene: TRBV24-1; CDR3 protein: CATTTGGVNEQFF
J gene: TRBJ2-7; CDR3 length: 12; V gene: TRBV29-1; CDR3 protein: CSFRRSNYEQYF
J gene: TRBJ2-3; CDR3 length: 17; V gene: TRBV6-5; CDR3 protein: CASSYSSGGRRTDTQYF
J gene: TRBJ2-4; CDR3 length: 16; V gene: TRBV15; CDR3 protein: CATSEGLGGLKNIQYF
J gene: TRBJ2-1; CDR3 length: 15; V gene: TRBV2; CDR3 protein: CASSELAEFYNEQFF
J gene: TRBJ2-5; CDR3 length: 16; V gene: TRBV2; CDR3 protein: CASIGPEIIVEETQYF
J gene: TRBJ1-1; CDR3 length: 14; V gene: TRBV12-3/TRBV12-4; CDR3 protein: CASSLQGVTGEAFF
J gene: TRBJ2-1; CDR3 length: 14; V gene: TRBV5-1; CDR3 protein: CASTFLAGWDEQFF
J gene: TRBJ2-7; CDR3 length: 12; V gene: TRBV18; CDR3 protein: CASSPDLAEQYF
J gene: TRBJ2-5; CDR3 length: 16; V gene: TRBV6-5; CDR3 protein: CASSLRTSGPAETQYF
J gene: TRBJ2-1; CDR3 length: 17; V gene: TRBV6-4; CDR3 protein: CASSDSPLAGSYNEQFF
J gene: TRBJ1-4; CDR3 length: 15; V gene: TRBV7-9; CDR3 protein: CASSSGFGDREKLFF
J gene: TRBJ2-7; CDR3 length: 16; V gene: TRBV21-1; CDR3 protein: CASSPSPGQRPYEQYF
J gene: TRBJ2-5; CDR3 length: 15; V gene: TRBV27; CDR3 protein: CASSQGTGSPRGQYF
J gene: TRBJ1-1; CDR3 length: 11; V gene: TRBV6-1; CDR3 protein: CASSGQIEAFF
J gene: TRBJ1-1; CDR3 length: 14; V gene: TRBV10-2; CDR3 protein: CASRTLPGGTEAFF
J gene: TRBJ1-2; CDR3 length: 15; V gene: TRBV4-1; CDR3 protein: CASSQYDRDNYGYTF
J gene: TRBJ2-3; CDR3 length: 15; V gene: TRBV27; CDR3 protein: CASSPLGLDADTQYF
J gene: TRBJ2-1; CDR3 length: 17; V gene: TRBV7-2; CDR3 protein: CASSQNLGTSSYNEQFF
J gene: TRBJ2-6; CDR3 length: 17; V gene: TRBV12-3/TRBV12-4; CDR3 protein: CASTPLRRVSGANVLTF
J gene: TRBJ2-3; CDR3 length: 18; V gene: TRBV24-1; CDR3 protein: CATSDFWEGLAGTATQYF
J gene: TRBJ2-5; CDR3 length: 13; V gene: TRBV2; CDR3 protein: CASSGGSEETQYF
J gene: TRBJ1-2; CDR3 length: 15; V gene: TRBV20-1; CDR3 protein: CSASSPGQGRDGYTF
J gene: TRBJ2-3; CDR3 length: 14; V gene: TRBV5-1; CDR3 protein: CASSLDGSVNTQYF
J gene: TRBJ1-3; CDR3 length: 14; V gene: TRBV10-3; CDR3 protein: CAIRAKTTGNTIYF
J gene: TRBJ2-7; CDR3 length: 14; V gene: TRBV7-9; CDR3 protein: CASSVRGGPYEQYF
J gene: TRBJ2-6; CDR3 length: 17; V gene: TRBV10-3; CDR3 protein: CAISSTPGTSGANVLTF
J gene: TRBJ2-1; CDR3 length: 12; V gene: TRBV12-3/TRBV12-4; CDR3 protein: CASSIQGDEQFF
J gene: TRBJ1-1; CDR3 length: 14; V gene: TRBV18; CDR3 protein: CASSPPGLLGAAFF
J gene: TRBJ1-3; CDR3 length: 16; V gene: TRBV4-1; CDR3 protein: CASSWVLTATGNTIYF
J gene: TRBJ1-5; CDR3 length: 14; V gene: TRBV7-9; CDR3 protein: CASSKGRANQPQHF
J gene: TRBJ2-7; CDR3 length: 16; V gene: TRBV4-1; CDR3 protein: CASSQERALPRAEQYF
J gene: TRBJ2-7; CDR3 length: 13; V gene: TRBV19; CDR3 protein: CASKGQGSYEQYF